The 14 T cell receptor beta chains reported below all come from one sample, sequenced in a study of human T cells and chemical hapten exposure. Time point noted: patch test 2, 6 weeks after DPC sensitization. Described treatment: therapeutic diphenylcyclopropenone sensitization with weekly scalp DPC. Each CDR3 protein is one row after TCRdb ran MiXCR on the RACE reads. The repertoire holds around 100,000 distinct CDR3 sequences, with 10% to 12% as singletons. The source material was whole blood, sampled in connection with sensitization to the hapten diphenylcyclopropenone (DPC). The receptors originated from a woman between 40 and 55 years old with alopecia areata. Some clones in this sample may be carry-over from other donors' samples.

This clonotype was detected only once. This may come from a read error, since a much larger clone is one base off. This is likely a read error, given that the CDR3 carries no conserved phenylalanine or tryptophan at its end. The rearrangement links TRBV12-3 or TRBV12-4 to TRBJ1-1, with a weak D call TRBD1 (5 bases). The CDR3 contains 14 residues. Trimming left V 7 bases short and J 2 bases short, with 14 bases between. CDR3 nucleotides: TGTGCCAGCACCTCCTATTGGGACAACACTGAAGCTTTCCTT. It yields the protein CASTSYWDNTEAFL.

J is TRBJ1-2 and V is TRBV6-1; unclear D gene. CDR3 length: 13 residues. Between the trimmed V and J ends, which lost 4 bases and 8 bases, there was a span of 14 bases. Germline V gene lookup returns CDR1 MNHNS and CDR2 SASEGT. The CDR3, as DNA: TGTGCCAGCAGTGCAGAAAGGAAGGGCGGCTACACCTTC. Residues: CASSAERKGGYTF.

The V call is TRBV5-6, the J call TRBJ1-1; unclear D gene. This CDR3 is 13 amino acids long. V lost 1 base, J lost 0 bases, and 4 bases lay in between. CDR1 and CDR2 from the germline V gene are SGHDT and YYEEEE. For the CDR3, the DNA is TGTGCCAGCAGCTTGCCGGTGAACACTGAAGCTTTCTTT. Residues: CASSLPVNTEAFF. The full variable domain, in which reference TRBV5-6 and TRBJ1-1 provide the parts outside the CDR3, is DAGVTQSPTHLIKTRGQQVTLRCSPKSGHDTVSWYQQALGQGPQFIFQYYEEEERQRGNFPDRFSGHQFPNYSSELNVNALLLGDSALYLCASSLPVNTEAFFGQGTRLTVV.

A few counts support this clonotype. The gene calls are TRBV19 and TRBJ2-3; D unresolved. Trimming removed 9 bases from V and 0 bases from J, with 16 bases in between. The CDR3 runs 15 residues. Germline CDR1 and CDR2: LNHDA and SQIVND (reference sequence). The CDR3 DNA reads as TGTGCCAGCGCCAAACAGAGATCTAGCACAGATACGCAGTATTTT. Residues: CASAKQRSSTDTQYF. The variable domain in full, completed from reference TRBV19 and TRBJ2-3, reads DGGITQSPKYLFRKEGQNVTLSCEQNLNHDAMYWYRQDPGQGLRLIYYSQIVNDFQKGDIAEGYSVSREKKESFPLTVTSAQKNPTAFYLCASAKQRSSTDTQYFGPGTRLTVL.

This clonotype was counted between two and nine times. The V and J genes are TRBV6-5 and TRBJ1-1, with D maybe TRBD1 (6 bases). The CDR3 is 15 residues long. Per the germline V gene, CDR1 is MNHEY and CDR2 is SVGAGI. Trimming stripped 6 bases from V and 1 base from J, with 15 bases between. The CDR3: CASRDRTAPNTEAFF. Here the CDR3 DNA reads TGTGCCAGCAGAGACCGGACAGCGCCGAACACTGAAGCTTTCTTT.

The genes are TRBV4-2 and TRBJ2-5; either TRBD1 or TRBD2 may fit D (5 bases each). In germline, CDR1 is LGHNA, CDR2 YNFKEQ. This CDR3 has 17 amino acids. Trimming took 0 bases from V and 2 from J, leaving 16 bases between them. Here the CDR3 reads CASSQEGRTRGQETQYF. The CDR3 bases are TGTGCCAGCAGCCAAGAGGGTCGTACGAGGGGACAAGAGACCCAGTACTTC.

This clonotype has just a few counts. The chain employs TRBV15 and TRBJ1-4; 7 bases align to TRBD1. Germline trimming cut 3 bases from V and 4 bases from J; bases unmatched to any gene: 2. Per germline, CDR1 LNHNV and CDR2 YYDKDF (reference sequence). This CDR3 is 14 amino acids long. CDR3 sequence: CATSRTGINEKLFF. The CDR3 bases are TGTGCCACCAGCAGGACAGGGATTAATGAAAAACTGTTTTTT.

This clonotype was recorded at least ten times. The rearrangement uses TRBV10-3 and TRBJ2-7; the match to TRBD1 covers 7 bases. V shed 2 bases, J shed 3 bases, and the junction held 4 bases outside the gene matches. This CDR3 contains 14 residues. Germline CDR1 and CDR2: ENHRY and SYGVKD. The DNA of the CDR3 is TGTGCCATCAGTGAGCCCACAGGGGTCTACGAGCAGTACTTC. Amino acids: CAISEPTGVYEQYF.

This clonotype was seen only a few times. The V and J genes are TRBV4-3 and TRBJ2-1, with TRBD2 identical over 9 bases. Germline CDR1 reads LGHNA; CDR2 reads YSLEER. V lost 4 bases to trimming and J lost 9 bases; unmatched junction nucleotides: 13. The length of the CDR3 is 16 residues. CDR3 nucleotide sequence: TGCGCCAGCAGCCTCAAGATGCCTAGCGGGATGATTGAGCAGTTCTTC. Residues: CASSLKMPSGMIEQFF.

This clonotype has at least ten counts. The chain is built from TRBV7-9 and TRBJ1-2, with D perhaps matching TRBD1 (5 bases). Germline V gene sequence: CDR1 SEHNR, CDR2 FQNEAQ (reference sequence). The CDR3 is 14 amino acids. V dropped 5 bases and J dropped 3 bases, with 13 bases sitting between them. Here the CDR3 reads CASSPMGEYYGYTF. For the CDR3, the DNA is TGTGCCAGCAGCCCCATGGGGGAGTACTATGGCTACACCTTC.

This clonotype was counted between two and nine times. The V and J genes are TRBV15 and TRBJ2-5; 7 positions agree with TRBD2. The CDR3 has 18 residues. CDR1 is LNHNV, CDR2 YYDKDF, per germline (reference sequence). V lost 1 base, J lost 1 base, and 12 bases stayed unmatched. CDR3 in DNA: TGTGCCACCAGCAGAGGATCGCTAGCGGACCACCTCCAAGAGACCCAGTACTTC. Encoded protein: CATSRGSLADHLQETQYF.

The CDR3 reads CASSPYNIQETQYF. The CDR3 DNA reads as TGTGCCAGCAGCCCATATAATATCCAAGAGACCCAGTACTTC. The chain combines TRBV7-2 with TRBJ2-5, with D unclear. Germline V gene lookup returns CDR1 SGHTA and CDR2 FQGNSA. Trimming took 5 bases from V and 1 from J, leaving 11 bases between them. The CDR3 contains 14 residues.

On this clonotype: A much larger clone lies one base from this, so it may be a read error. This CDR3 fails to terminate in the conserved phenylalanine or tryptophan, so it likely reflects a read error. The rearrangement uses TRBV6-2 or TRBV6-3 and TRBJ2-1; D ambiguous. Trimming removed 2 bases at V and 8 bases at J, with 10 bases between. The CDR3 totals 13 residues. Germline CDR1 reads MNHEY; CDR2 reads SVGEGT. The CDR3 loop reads CASSYDAGHEQFL. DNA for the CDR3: TGTGCCAGCAGTTACGATGCTGGACATGAGCAGTTCCTC.

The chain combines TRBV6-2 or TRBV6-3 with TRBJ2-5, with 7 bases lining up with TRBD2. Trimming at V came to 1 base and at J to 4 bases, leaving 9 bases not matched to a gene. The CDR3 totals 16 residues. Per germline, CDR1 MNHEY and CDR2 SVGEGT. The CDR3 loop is CASSYLPMGGRETQYF. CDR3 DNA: TGTGCCAGCAGTTACTTGCCCATGGGCGGGAGAGAGACCCAGTACTTC.